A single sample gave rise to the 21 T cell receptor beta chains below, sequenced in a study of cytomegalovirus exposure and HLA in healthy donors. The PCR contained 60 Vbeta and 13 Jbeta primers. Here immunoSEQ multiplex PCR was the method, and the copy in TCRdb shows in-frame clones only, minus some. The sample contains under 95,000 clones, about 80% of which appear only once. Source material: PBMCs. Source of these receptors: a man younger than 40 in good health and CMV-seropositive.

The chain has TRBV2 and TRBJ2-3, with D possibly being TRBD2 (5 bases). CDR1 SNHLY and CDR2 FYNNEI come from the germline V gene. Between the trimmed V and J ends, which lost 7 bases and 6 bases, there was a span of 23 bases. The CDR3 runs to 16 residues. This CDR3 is CASKWLGVEGTDTQYF. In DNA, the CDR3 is TGTGCCAGCAAGTGGTTGGGAGTCGAGGGTACGGATACGCAGTATTTT.

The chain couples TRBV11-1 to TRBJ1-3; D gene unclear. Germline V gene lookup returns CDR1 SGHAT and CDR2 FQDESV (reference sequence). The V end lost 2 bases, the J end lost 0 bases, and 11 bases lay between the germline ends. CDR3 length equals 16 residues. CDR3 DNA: TGTGCCAGCAGCTTATTTACGGGATACTCTGGAAACACCATATATTTT. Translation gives CASSLFTGYSGNTIYF.

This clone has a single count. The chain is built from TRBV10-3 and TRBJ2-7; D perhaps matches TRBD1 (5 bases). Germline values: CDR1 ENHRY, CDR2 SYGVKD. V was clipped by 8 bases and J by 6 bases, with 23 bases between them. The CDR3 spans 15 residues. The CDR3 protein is CAICKGGLGASEQYF. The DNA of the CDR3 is TGTGCCATCTGTAAGGGTGGGCTAGGGGCTTCCGAGCAGTACTTC.

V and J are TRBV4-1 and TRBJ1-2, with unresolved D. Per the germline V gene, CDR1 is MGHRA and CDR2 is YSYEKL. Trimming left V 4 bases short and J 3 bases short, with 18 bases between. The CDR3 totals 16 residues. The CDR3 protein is CASSPWLDKRDYGYTF. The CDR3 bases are TGCGCCAGCAGCCCTTGGCTAGACAAGCGGGACTATGGCTACACCTTC.

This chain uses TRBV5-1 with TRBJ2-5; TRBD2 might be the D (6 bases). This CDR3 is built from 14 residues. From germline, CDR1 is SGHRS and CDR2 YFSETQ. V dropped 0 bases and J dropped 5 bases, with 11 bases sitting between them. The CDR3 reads CASSLERGGETQYF. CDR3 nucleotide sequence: TGCGCCAGCAGCTTGGAACGGGGAGGTGAGACCCAGTACTTC.

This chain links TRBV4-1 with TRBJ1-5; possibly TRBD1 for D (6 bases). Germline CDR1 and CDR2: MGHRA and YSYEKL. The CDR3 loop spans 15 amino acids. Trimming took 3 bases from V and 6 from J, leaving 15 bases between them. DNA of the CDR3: TGCGCCAGCAGCCAGGTTGAAGGGGGTAGTCAGCCCCAGCATTTT. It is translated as CASSQVEGGSQPQHF.

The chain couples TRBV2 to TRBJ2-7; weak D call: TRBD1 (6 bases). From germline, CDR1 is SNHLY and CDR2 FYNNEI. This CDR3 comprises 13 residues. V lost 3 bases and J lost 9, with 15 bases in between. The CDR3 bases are TGTGCCAGCAGTGACAGGGGAGTAAGACGGCAGTACTTC. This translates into CASSDRGVRRQYF.

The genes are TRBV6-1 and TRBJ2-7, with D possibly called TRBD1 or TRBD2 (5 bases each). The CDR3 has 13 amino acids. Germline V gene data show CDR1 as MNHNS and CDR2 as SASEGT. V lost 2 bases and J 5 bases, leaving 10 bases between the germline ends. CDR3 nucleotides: TGTGCCAGCAGTGAAACTGGGGGACACGAGCAGTACGTC. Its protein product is CASSETGGHEQYV.

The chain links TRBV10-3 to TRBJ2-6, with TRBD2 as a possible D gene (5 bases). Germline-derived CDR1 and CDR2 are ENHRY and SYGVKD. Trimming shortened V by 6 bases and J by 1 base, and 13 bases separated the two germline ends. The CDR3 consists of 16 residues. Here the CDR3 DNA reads TGTGCCATCAGGATCGGACTTCTTTCTGGGGCCAACGTCCTGACTTTC. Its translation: CAIRIGLLSGANVLTF.

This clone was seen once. Written as DNA, the CDR3 is TGTGCCAGCAGCGCCGGGACTAGCGGATTGTATTTT. The encoded protein is CASSAGTSGLYF. The chain has TRBV28 and TRBJ2-3, with 11 bases aligning to TRBD2. The CDR3 runs 12 residues. V was pared by 6 bases and J by 14 bases, with 7 bases of the junction left unmatched. CDR1 is MDHEN and CDR2 is SYDVKM in the germline V gene. Full variable domain (rest looked up from reference TRBV28 and TRBJ2-3): DVKVTQSSRYLVKRTGEKVFLECVQDMDHENMFWYRQDPGLGLRLIYFSYDVKMKEKGDIPEGYSVSREKKERFSLILESASTNQTSMYLCASSAGTSGLYFGPGTRLTVL.

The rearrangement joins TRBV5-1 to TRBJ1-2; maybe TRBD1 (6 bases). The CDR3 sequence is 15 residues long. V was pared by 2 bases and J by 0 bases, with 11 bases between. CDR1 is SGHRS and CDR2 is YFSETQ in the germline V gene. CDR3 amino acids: CASSLGTSANYGYTF. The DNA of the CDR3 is TGCGCCAGCAGCTTAGGGACATCTGCTAACTATGGCTACACCTTC.

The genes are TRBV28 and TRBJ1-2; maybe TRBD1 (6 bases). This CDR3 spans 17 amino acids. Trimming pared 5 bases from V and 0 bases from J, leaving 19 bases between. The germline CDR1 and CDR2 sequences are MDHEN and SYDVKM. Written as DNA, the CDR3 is TGTGCCAGCAGTCACACACTTGGACAGCCAACTAACTATGGCTACACCTTC. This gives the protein CASSHTLGQPTNYGYTF.

DNA for the CDR3: TGCGCCAGCAGCTTTGGACTAGCGGGGGCCCAAGCAGAGCTGTTTTTT. It yields the protein CASSFGLAGAQAELFF. J is TRBJ2-2 and V is TRBV5-1; 13 nucleotides agree with TRBD2. Per the germline V gene, CDR1 is SGHRS and CDR2 is YFSETQ. The CDR3 spans 16 residues. V shed 2 bases and J 11 bases; nucleotides not matched to a gene: 9.

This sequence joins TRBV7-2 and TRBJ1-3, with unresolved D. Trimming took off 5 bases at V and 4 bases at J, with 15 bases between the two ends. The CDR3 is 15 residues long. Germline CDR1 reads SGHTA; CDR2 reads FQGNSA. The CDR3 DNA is TGTGCCAGCAGCCCACGCCACGGGATCGGAAACACCATATATTTT. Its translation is CASSPRHGIGNTIYF.

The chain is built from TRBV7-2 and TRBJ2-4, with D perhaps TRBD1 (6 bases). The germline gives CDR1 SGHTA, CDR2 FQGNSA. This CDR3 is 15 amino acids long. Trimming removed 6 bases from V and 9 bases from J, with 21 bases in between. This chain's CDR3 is CASSVTGTPAGIQYF. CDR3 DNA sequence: TGTGCCAGCAGTGTGACCGGGACACCGGCGGGCATTCAGTACTTC.

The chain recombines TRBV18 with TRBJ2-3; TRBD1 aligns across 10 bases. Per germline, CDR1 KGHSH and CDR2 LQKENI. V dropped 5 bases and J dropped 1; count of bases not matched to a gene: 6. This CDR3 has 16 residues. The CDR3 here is CASSSGTGVRTDTQYF. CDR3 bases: TGTGCCAGCTCATCTGGGACAGGGGTTCGCACAGATACGCAGTATTTT.

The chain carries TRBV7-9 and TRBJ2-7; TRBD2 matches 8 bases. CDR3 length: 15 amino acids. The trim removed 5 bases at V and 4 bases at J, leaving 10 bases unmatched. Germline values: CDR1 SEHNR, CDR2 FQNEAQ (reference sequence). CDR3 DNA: TGTGCCAGCAGCCCCCCGAGCGGGAGCGTTTACGAGCAGTACTTC. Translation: CASSPPSGSVYEQYF.

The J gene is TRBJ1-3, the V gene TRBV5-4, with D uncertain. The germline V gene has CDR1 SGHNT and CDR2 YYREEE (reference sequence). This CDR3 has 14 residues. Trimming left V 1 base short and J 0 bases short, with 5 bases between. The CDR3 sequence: CASSLWSSGNTIYF. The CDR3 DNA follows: TGTGCCAGCAGCTTGTGGAGCTCTGGAAACACCATATATTTT. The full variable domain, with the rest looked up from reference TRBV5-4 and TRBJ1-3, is ETGVTQSPTHLIKTRGQQVTLRCSSQSGHNTVSWYQQALGQGPQFIFQYYREEENGRGNFPPRFSGLQFPNYSSELNVNALELDDSALYLCASSLWSSGNTIYFGEGSWLTVV.

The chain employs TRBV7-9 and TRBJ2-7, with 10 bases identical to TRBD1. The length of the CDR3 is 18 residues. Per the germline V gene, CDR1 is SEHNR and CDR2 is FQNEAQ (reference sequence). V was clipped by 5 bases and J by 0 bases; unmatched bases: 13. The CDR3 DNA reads TGTGCCAGCAGCCTTGCCCCGGGACAGGGGAATTACTCCTACGAGCAGTACTTC. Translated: CASSLAPGQGNYSYEQYF.

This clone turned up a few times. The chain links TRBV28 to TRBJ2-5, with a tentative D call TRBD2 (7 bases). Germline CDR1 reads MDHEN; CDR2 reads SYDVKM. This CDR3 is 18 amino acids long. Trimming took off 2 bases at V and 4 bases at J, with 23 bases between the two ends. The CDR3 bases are TGTGCCAGCAGTTTACCACAGTTGGGGGGGCTTTCAGGAGAGACCCAGTACTTC. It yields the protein CASSLPQLGGLSGETQYF.

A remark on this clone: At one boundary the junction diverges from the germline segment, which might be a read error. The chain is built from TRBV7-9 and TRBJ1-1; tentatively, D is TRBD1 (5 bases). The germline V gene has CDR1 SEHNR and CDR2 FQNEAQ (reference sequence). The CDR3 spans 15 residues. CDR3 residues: CSSSPPRQLNTEAFF. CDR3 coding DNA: TGTTCCAGCAGCCCCCCCAGACAGTTAAACACTGAAGCTTTCTTT.